The 18 T cell receptor beta chains below come from one sample, sequenced in a study of CD8 T cells in ankylosing spondylitis. These receptors lack a known antigen. Study-level findings and limits: Made up of under 10 highly homologous variants, a TCR beta motif appeared characteristic of ankylosing spondylitis blood.

TCRdb reprocessed the 5' RACE reads with MiXCR, giving one entry per CDR3 protein. The sample consists of 100,000 or so distinct CDR3 sequences, about 8.1% of them appearing once. Sequencing was carried out using blood, either unsorted or a sorted T cell fraction (not recorded which). Receptors originate from a male donor with ankylosing spondylitis.

This clonotype was observed at least ten times. V and J are TRBV9 and TRBJ2-5, with D possibly matching TRBD2 (5 bases). V lost 4 bases and J 3 bases, leaving 19 bases between the germline ends. CDR3 length: 16 residues. The germline V gene has CDR1 SGDLS and CDR2 YYNGEE. DNA of the CDR3: TGTGCCAGCAGCCCACGAGGGCTCCCTGGCAAAGAGACCCAGTACTTC. Its protein product is CASSPRGLPGKETQYF.

This clonotype was observed a few times. The rearrangement joins TRBV24-1 to TRBJ2-3; 9 nucleotides align to TRBD2. Germline-derived CDR1 and CDR2 are KGHDR and SFDVKD. The CDR3 covers 16 residues. The trim removed 2 bases at V and 4 bases at J, leaving 6 bases unmatched. CDR3 nucleotide sequence: TGTGCCACCAGTGATTCTTTCGAGCGGGAGGCAGATACGCAGTATTTT. Residues: CATSDSFEREADTQYF.

This clonotype has at least ten counts. The chain recombines TRBV20-1 with TRBJ2-1; 13 bases are a match to TRBD2. The CDR3 covers 14 residues. After removal of 6 bases from V and 4 bases from J, the junction contained 3 bases not matched to a gene. Germline lookup yields CDR1 DFQATT and CDR2 SNEGSKA (reference sequence). In nucleotides, the CDR3 is TGCAGTGCGGAGGGACTAGCGGGATACAATGAGCAGTTCTTC. Its protein is CSAEGLAGYNEQFF.

This clonotype was detected ten times or more. The genes are TRBV7-8 and TRBJ2-2, with 9 bases identical to TRBD1. This CDR3 is 17 amino acids long. V shed 3 bases, J shed 4 bases, and the junction held 9 bases outside the gene matches. Germline loops: CDR1 SGHVS, CDR2 FQNEAQ. CDR3 coding DNA: TGTGCCAGCAGCTTCGACGGGACAGGGACATTCACCGGGGAGCTGTTTTTT. It yields the protein CASSFDGTGTFTGELFF.

This clonotype occurred many times. The rearrangement joins TRBV3-1 to TRBJ2-7, with D unclear. The length of the CDR3 is 14 residues. Germline-derived CDR1 and CDR2 are LGHDT and YNNKEL (reference sequence). Deletions cut 0 bases from V and 5 bases from J, with 11 bases between. In DNA, the CDR3 is TGTGCCAGCAGCCAAGATCTAAAGCTGGACGAGCAGTACTTC. It is translated as CASSQDLKLDEQYF.

This clonotype appeared a few times. This chain joins TRBV24-1 and TRBJ2-2, with TRBD1 as a possible D gene (6 bases). V gave up 9 bases and J gave up 4 bases, with 11 bases separating them. CDR1 is KGHDR, CDR2 SFDVKD, per germline. The length of the CDR3 is 13 residues. CDR3 sequence (DNA): TGTGCCACCGCAGGGGCGAGCACCGGGGAGCTGTTTTTT. Protein product: CATAGASTGELFF.

This clonotype was recorded at least ten times. The chain has TRBV27 and TRBJ2-1; tentatively, D is TRBD1 (7 bases). V was cut by 5 bases and J by 3 bases, with 23 bases left in between. This CDR3 spans 18 amino acids. Germline loops: CDR1 MNHEY, CDR2 SMNVEV (reference sequence). The CDR3 coding sequence is TGTGCCAGCAGTAAGGATATAGCGGAGGGGGCCCTCTACAATGAGCAGTTCTTC. This translates into CASSKDIAEGALYNEQFF.

V usage is TRBV27 and J usage is TRBJ1-5; D is unresolved. The germline V and J ends were trimmed by 3 bases and 6 bases, with 9 bases remaining between them. The CDR3 runs 13 residues. From germline, CDR1 is MNHEY and CDR2 SMNVEV (reference sequence). The CDR3 DNA follows: TGTGCCAGCAGTTTTTCCATCCTTCAGCCCCAGCATTTT. Amino acid sequence: CASSFSILQPQHF.

The V gene is TRBV10-3, the J gene TRBJ1-1, with a tentative D call TRBD1 (5 bases). The germline gives CDR1 ENHRY, CDR2 SYGVKD. The CDR3 totals 13 residues. V was trimmed by 0 bases and J by 6 bases, leaving 8 bases between them. DNA for the CDR3: TGTGCCATCAGTGAGTCTACAGGCTCTGAAGCTTTCTTT. Its translation: CAISESTGSEAFF.

This chain uses TRBV7-8 with TRBJ2-7, with D tentatively TRBD2 (5 bases). Germline V gene lookup returns CDR1 SGHVS and CDR2 FQNEAQ. The CDR3 totals 15 residues. V shed 0 bases and J shed 0 bases, with 9 bases lying between them. CDR3 coding DNA: TGTGCCAGCAGCTTAGCGGACGGGGACTCCTACGAGCAGTACTTC. Protein sequence: CASSLADGDSYEQYF. The entire variable domain, with the rest obtained from reference TRBV7-8 and TRBJ2-7, is as follows: GAGVSQSPRYKVAKRGQDVALRCDPISGHVSLFWYQQALGQGPEFLTYFQNEAQLDKSGLPSDRFFAERPEGSVSTLKIQRTQQEDSAVYLCASSLADGDSYEQYFGPGTRLTVT.

This clonotype was counted once. The chain is built from TRBV7-9 and TRBJ2-6, with TRBD1 as a possible D gene (6 bases). Deletions cut 5 bases from V and 4 bases from J, with 15 bases between. Germline CDR1 is SEHNR and CDR2 is FQNEAQ (reference sequence). The CDR3 has 16 residues. The CDR3 sequence: CASSQRQGRGANVLTF. The CDR3 nucleotides are TGTGCCAGCAGCCAACGGCAGGGGCGCGGGGCCAACGTCCTGACTTTC.

This clonotype turned up a few times. The CDR3 DNA reads TGTGCCAGCAGCCCGCTCGGGGGGCGGGAGACCTACGAGCAGTACTTC. This sequence encodes CASSPLGGRETYEQYF. This sequence joins TRBV7-2 and TRBJ2-7; TRBD2 might be the D (7 bases). The CDR3 is 16 residues long. V lost 5 bases and J 2 bases, leaving 19 bases between the germline ends. Germline CDR1 SGHTA, CDR2 FQGNSA.

This clonotype was seen at least ten times. The gene calls are TRBV6-4 and TRBJ2-1, with D perhaps TRBD2 (6 bases). Germline-derived CDR1 and CDR2 are MRHNA and SNTAGT. The CDR3 totals 15 residues. V lost 3 bases, J lost 4 bases, and 13 bases lay in between. The CDR3 sequence: CASSDRRAGYNEQFF. The DNA of the CDR3 is TGTGCCAGCAGTGATCGGAGGGCCGGGTACAATGAGCAGTTCTTC.

This clonotype showed up many times. V is TRBV5-1 and J is TRBJ2-2; possibly TRBD1 or TRBD2 for D (6 bases each). V was cut by 0 bases and J by 8 bases, with 14 bases left in between. This CDR3 has 15 residues. Germline assignment: CDR1 SGHRS and CDR2 YFSETQ. For the CDR3, the DNA is TGCGCCAGCAGCTTGGAAGGGGGGCTCGGAGGGGAGCTGTTTTTT. Amino acid sequence: CASSLEGGLGGELFF.

This clonotype was seen many times. The chain is built from TRBV29-1 and TRBJ2-7, with 8 bases lining up with TRBD1. The junction had 5 bases not matched to a gene; V was cut back by 5 bases and J by 5 bases. The CDR3 totals 12 residues. Germline-derived CDR1 and CDR2 are SQVTM and ANQGSEA. CDR3 nucleotide sequence: TGCAGCGTTAGCCAGGGGGCCAACGAGCAGTACTTC. The encoded protein is CSVSQGANEQYF.

In this sample, this clonotype turned up a few times. The gene calls are TRBV30 and TRBJ2-7, with 7 bases identical to TRBD2. Germline CDR1 reads GTSNPN; CDR2 reads SVGIG (reference sequence). V dropped 4 bases and J dropped 3; count of bases not matched to a gene: 6. The CDR3 is made up of 13 amino acids. This CDR3 is CAWTAGSLYEQYF. The CDR3 coding sequence is TGTGCCTGGACAGCGGGGAGCCTCTACGAGCAGTACTTC.

This clonotype was counted many times. The chain uses TRBV9 and TRBJ2-2; 8 bases line up with TRBD1. V lost 4 bases to trimming and J lost 3 bases; unmatched junction nucleotides: 5. This CDR3 comprises 15 residues. Germline values: CDR1 SGDLS, CDR2 YYNGEE. CDR3 in DNA: TGTGCCAGCAGCCTTGGACAGGGCCACACCGGGGAGCTGTTTTTT. Amino acids: CASSLGQGHTGELFF.

This clonotype has more than one count but fewer than ten. CDR3 DNA: TGTGCCAGCAGCGTAGTAGAACGGGATGGCTACACCTTC. Its translation: CASSVVERDGYTF. V is TRBV9 and J is TRBJ1-2; no definite D call. The germline gives CDR1 SGDLS, CDR2 YYNGEE. The CDR3 runs 13 residues. V lost 0 bases to trimming and J lost 6 bases, with 9 bases between them.